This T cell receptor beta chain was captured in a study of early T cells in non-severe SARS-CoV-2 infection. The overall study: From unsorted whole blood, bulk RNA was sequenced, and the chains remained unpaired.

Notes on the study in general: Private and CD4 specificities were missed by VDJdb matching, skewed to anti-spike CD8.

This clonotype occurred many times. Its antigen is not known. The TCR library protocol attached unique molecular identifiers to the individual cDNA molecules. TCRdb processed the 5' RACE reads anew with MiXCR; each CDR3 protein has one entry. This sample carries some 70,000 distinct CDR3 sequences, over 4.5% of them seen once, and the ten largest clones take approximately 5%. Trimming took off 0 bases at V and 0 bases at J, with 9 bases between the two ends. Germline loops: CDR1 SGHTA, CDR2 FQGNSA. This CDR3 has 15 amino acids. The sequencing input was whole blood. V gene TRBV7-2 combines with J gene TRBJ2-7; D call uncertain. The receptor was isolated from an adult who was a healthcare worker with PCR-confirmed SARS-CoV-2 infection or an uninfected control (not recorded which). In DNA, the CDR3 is TGTGCCAGCAGCTTAGCGAGGACCTTCTCCTACGAGCAGTACTTC. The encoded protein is CASSLARTFSYEQYF.